This TCR beta chain was sequenced in a study of persistence of HIV-infected CD4 T cells. Whole-study context: Donors were ART-treated; their CMV- and Gag-responding CD4+ T cells were isolated. General study points: Degenerate expanded CDR3beta sequences were enriched among CMV- and Gag-responding cells.

Germline trimming cut 2 bases from V and 7 bases from J; bases unmatched to any gene: 3. The CDR3 is 14 amino acids. Per germline, CDR1 KGHSH and CDR2 LQKENI. The stimulus was lysate of CMV-infected fibroblasts, about 11 ug/mL. CD40L-negative CD69-negative CD45RO-high memory CD4+ T cells were sorted as populations depleted of antigen-responding cells. This was the immunoSEQ version 4 assay in survey mode. Libraries were prepared by immunoSEQ multiplex PCR; TCRdb keeps only in-frame clonotypes and omits some of them. Here the sample spans about 28,000 clones, around 80% being singletons. In the case of this clone: Its antigen is as yet unknown.

This clonotype was sampled from an adult man with HIV who was CMV-seropositive. The chain is built from TRBV18 and TRBJ1-4; 8 bases fit TRBD1. The material was CD4+ T cells sorted from PBMCs after approximately 20-hour stimulation, obtained from a patient who received antiretroviral therapy. The CDR3 spells CASSPDRGFEKLFF. The CDR3 nucleotides are TGTGCCAGCTCACCAGACAGGGGCTTTGAAAAACTGTTTTTT.